This T cell receptor beta chain was obtained from a study of T cell repertoires in cytomegalovirus infection. The overall study: Peptides in the study included HLA-C-restricted and HLA-B-restricted CMV epitopes.

Findings and limits, study-wide: Adding up the frequency of public TCR beta families identified people who carried CMV plus the relevant HLA. The ex vivo response showed dominance by HLA-C-restricted CMV-specific TCR beta clonotypes.

CDR1 and CDR2 from the germline V gene are SGHRS and YFSETQ. The CDR3 is 14 amino acids. Trimming cost V 4 bases and J 2 bases, with 13 bases left between them. TCRdb re-derived calls from the reads in MiXCR, one entry per CDR3 protein. The data show some 500,000 distinct CDR3 sequences, almost 40% seen once. Remarks on this clonotype: The antigen remains undetermined.

The sequences come from cultured PBMCs, collected from culture after CMV antigen stimulation. This TCR came from a human donor in good health (CMV status not recorded). Some clones in this sample may be carry-over from other donors' samples. The chain uses TRBV5-1 and TRBJ2-7, with D perhaps matching TRBD1 or TRBD2 (5 bases each). The DNA of the CDR3 is TGCGCCAGCAGCATAGGGGACGGGACCTACGAGCAGTACTTC. Translated: CASSIGDGTYEQYF.